The source of this T cell receptor beta chain is a study of blood T cell repertoires in COVID-19. Study-level background: Both acute and convalescent COVID-19 samples were obtained from the United States, Italy and Spain. From T cells, B-cell-depleted T cells, or PBMCs came the material, which was cDNA or gDNA.

Per the original methods: For nucleated cells, counts were estimated from reference gene primer amplification. Sequencing used immunoSEQ multiplex PCR; TCRdb keeps in-frame clones, though not all of them. The V and J calls and clone size come from that table; D and trimming were worked out from the DNA. The sample lists roughly 76,000 clones; around 89% were seen once. The germline CDR1 and CDR2 sequences are SGHNT and YYREEE (reference sequence). CDR3 length equals 13 residues. With 4 bases removed from V and 1 base from J, the gap between germline ends came to 8 bases. Material: peripheral blood. This chain links TRBV5-4 with TRBJ1-2, with D possibly TRBD1 on 5 matching bases. The TCR originated in a man aged 65 to 79 with active or convalescent COVID-19. The CDR3 coding sequence is TGTGCCAGCAGCACCGACAGTAACTATGGCTACACCTTC. Amino acids: CASSTDSNYGYTF.